These T cell receptor beta chains were read from a single sample in a study of blood T cell repertoires in COVID-19. Generated by immunoSEQ multiplex PCR, the TCRdb table keeps only in-frame clones and is missing some. The table records some 240,000 clones, 75% to 90% of them present only once. Sequencing was performed on peripheral blood. The source is a woman aged 70-85 years with COVID-19, enrolled during active disease. The CDR3 runs from the conserved cysteine through the conserved F or W. A D gene is named only where the DNA matches it firmly. Rows may omit the clone size; those that give it use once, few, many or a size class.

D,V,J,size,DNA,CDR3
.,TRBV5-1,TRBJ1-5,.,TGCGCCAGCAGCTTGTCTGGGAGCAGATATAGCAATCAGCCCCAGCATTTT,CASSLSGSRYSNQPQHF
.,TRBV5-6,TRBJ1-6,.,TGTGCCAGCAGCTTAGGGAACTTAGGGGTCAGTCCCCTCCACTTT,CASSLGNLGVSPLHF
TRBD2,TRBV9,TRBJ2-7,.,TGTGCCAGCAGCCCAGGAGGGACTAGCGGAGCTTACGAGCAGTACTTC,CASSPGGTSGAYEQYF
TRBD1,TRBV30,TRBJ1-4,.,TGTGCCTGGAGTGCGACAGGGAGAGCTAATGAAAAACTGTTTTTT,CAWSATGRANEKLFF
.,TRBV11-3,TRBJ1-1,.,TGTGCCAGCAGCTTCTCGACGGGGAGGAACACTGAAGCTTTCTTT,CASSFSTGRNTEAFF
TRBD1,TRBV4-1,TRBJ1-5,.,TGCGCCAGCAGCCAGGAAGGACAGGGGGTTACGAATCAGCCCCAGCATTTT,CASSQEGQGVTNQPQHF
TRBD1,TRBV5-1,TRBJ2-1,.,TGCGCCAGCAGCGCCCTTATCGGGACAGGGGACCTAGGTGAGCAGTTCTTC,CASSALIGTGDLGEQFF
.,TRBV9,TRBJ2-1,.,TGTGCCAGCAGCGAGTGGGGACTTGTGCAGTTCTTC,CASSEWGLVQFF
TRBD1,TRBV11-1,TRBJ2-5,.,TGTGCCAGCAGCTGGGACAGAGAGACCCAGTACTTC,CASSWDRETQYF
TRBD1,TRBV19,TRBJ1-5,once,TGTGCCAGTACCGTCCTACAGGGGGCTGGAGAGCAGCCCCAGCATTTT,CASTVLQGAGEQPQHF
.,TRBV7-9,TRBJ1-4,.,TGTGCCAGCAGCCTCCTTGGCGGGGAGAAACTGTTTTTT,CASSLLGGEKLFF
TRBD1,TRBV18,TRBJ2-7,few,TGTGCCAGCTCACCCGGGACAGGGAAAGGCTACGAGCAGTACTTC,CASSPGTGKGYEQYF
TRBD2,TRBV10-2,TRBJ2-1,many,TGCGCCAGCAAAGAAAGACTAGCGGGACAGGGCTACAATGAGCAGTTCTTC,CASKERLAGQGYNEQFF
.,TRBV30,TRBJ1-1,few,TGTGCCTGGAGCGGGACTGAAGCTTTCTTT,CAWSGTEAFF
.,TRBV5-1,TRBJ1-3,.,TGCGCCAGCAGCTTGGAGTACAACGGAAACACCATATATTTT,CASSLEYNGNTIYF
.,TRBV2,TRBJ1-2,.,TGTGCCAGCAGTGTGACAGAGAGCTATGGCTACACCTTC,CASSVTESYGYTF
.,TRBV18,TRBJ2-1,.,TGTGCCAGCTCCCAGGGAGTAGCGGTCTACAATGAGCAGTTCTTC,CASSQGVAVYNEQFF
.,TRBV11-2,TRBJ1-6,.,TGTGCCAGCACCGGACTCCGGGATTCACCCCTCCACTTT,CASTGLRDSPLHF
.,TRBV9,TRBJ1-1,.,TGTGCCAGCAGCGTAGAGGCTACAGGGCGCACTGAAGCTTTCTTT,CASSVEATGRTEAFF
.,TRBV28,TRBJ2-7,.,TGTGCCAGCAATTCGGACAGGGAGGGCAACGAGCAGTACTTC,CASNSDREGNEQYF
.,TRBV4-1,TRBJ1-3,.,TGCGCCAGCAGCCAGGCAGGGTTTACTGGAAACACCATATATTTT,CASSQAGFTGNTIYF
TRBD2,TRBV7-7,TRBJ2-2,few,TGTGCCAGCAGCCGACTAGCAGGAAATACCGGGGAGCTGTTTTTT,CASSRLAGNTGELFF
.,TRBV24-1,TRBJ1-1,.,TGTGCCACCAGTGATAACAGGAACACTGAAGCTTTCTTT,CATSDNRNTEAFF
.,TRBV6-5,TRBJ1-1,.,TGTGCCAGCAGTTACTCGAGGAAGACTGAAGCTTTCTTT,CASSYSRKTEAFF
TRBD1,TRBV4-3,TRBJ1-1,.,TGCGCCAGCAGCCCGAACACGGGGACAGGGGCTCCGAACACTGAAGCTTTCTTT,CASSPNTGTGAPNTEAFF
.,TRBV6-2/TRBV6-3,TRBJ1-1,.,TGTGCCAGCAGTCCCTTGGGGGGGAACACTGAAGCTTTCTTT,CASSPLGGNTEAFF
.,TRBV28,TRBJ2-1,.,TGTGCCAGCAGCCCCAGGGGTAAGGGCAGTGAGCAGTTCTTC,CASSPRGKGSEQFF
.,TRBV9,TRBJ1-3,.,TGTGCCAGCAGCGTAAACCAGGGTGGACCTGGAAACACCATATATTTT,CASSVNQGGPGNTIYF
.,TRBV5-1,TRBJ2-2,.,TGCGCCAGCAGCTTGGGGAGGCGGGACACCGGGGAGCTGTTTTTT,CASSLGRRDTGELFF
.,TRBV5-5,TRBJ2-2,.,TGTGCCAGCAGCTTACAGGGAGCCGGGGAGCTGTTTTTT,CASSLQGAGELFF
.,TRBV5-1,TRBJ2-4,.,TGCGCCAGCAGCGGGGACTCTAAAAACATTCAGTACTTC,CASSGDSKNIQYF
.,TRBV7-9,TRBJ1-4,.,TGTGCCAGCAGCGACCTGAGGGATGGTGAAAAACTGTTTTTT,CASSDLRDGEKLFF
TRBD2,TRBV5-4,TRBJ2-5,.,TGTGCCAGCAGCCCAGGGGGGGTAGCGGGAGAGACTGAGACCCAGTACTTC,CASSPGGVAGETETQYF
.,TRBV5-6,TRBJ1-5,.,TGTGCCAGCAGCTTCAGGCCTACGAATGATCAGCCCCAGCATTTT,CASSFRPTNDQPQHF
TRBD1,TRBV5-4,TRBJ1-3,.,TGTGCCAGCAGCCTTGGACAGGGGCTTAGTGGAGGAAACACCATATATTTT,CASSLGQGLSGGNTIYF
TRBD1,TRBV7-2,TRBJ2-1,.,TGTGCCAGCCGAAGGGACAGTACCTACAATGAGCAGTTCTTC,CASRRDSTYNEQFF
.,TRBV18,TRBJ1-2,.,TGTGCCAGCTCACCTGCCGGGGGCTACACCTTC,CASSPAGGYTF
.,TRBV3-1/TRBV3-2,TRBJ2-5,once,TGTGCCAGCAGCCAAGATATGACTACCACCCAAGAGACCCAGTACTTC,CASSQDMTTTQETQYF
TRBD1,TRBV24-1,TRBJ2-2,.,TGTGCCACCAGCGCGGCCGGGACAGGACTCACCGGGGAGCTGTTTTTT,CATSAAGTGLTGELFF
.,TRBV28,TRBJ2-1,.,TGTGCCAGCAGTGGAGATGAGCAGTTCTTC,CASSGDEQFF
TRBD2,TRBV29-1,TRBJ2-3,few,TGCAGCGCCACCCTGGGGCTAGCGGGAGCCGGAGATACGCAGTATTTT,CSATLGLAGAGDTQYF
TRBD1,TRBV5-1,TRBJ1-2,.,TGCGCCAGCAGCTCCGGGACAGAGACTTACTATGGCTACACCTTC,CASSSGTETYYGYTF
TRBD1,TRBV28,TRBJ2-1,once,TGTGCCAGCAGTTTATCCCGGGACAGGGGACCCTACAATGAGCAGTTCTTC,CASSLSRDRGPYNEQFF
TRBD1,TRBV7-2,TRBJ2-2,.,TGTGCCAGCAGCACTGACAGGGTTAACACCGGGGAGCTGTTTTTT,CASSTDRVNTGELFF
.,TRBV7-2,TRBJ2-1,.,TGTGCCAGCAGCAAGGGACTGCCATCCTACAATGAGCAGTTCTTC,CASSKGLPSYNEQFF
.,TRBV5-5,TRBJ2-3,.,TGTGCCAGCAGCTTGTTCTTAGCTGATGATCTAGATACGCAGTATTTT,CASSLFLADDLDTQYF
TRBD1,TRBV7-2,TRBJ1-4,.,TGTGCCAGCAGCTCCGACAGGGGATCGGAAAAACTGTTTTTT,CASSSDRGSEKLFF
.,TRBV7-6,TRBJ1-5,.,TGTGCCAGCAGGTGTAAGTGGGGCGACAAATATCAGCCCCAGCATTTT,CASRCKWGDKYQPQHF
.,TRBV28,TRBJ2-5,.,TGTGCCAGCAGTTTACCCGGGGAACAGGGAAAGACCCAGTACTTC,CASSLPGEQGKTQYF
.,TRBV28,TRBJ1-4,.,TGTGCCAGCAGTTTGACAGGTGCAACTAATGAAAAACTGTTTTTT,CASSLTGATNEKLFF
TRBD1,TRBV30,TRBJ1-6,.,TGTGCCTGGAGTTCCATCCGGGACAGGGTTTCACCCCTCCACTTT,CAWSSIRDRVSPLHF